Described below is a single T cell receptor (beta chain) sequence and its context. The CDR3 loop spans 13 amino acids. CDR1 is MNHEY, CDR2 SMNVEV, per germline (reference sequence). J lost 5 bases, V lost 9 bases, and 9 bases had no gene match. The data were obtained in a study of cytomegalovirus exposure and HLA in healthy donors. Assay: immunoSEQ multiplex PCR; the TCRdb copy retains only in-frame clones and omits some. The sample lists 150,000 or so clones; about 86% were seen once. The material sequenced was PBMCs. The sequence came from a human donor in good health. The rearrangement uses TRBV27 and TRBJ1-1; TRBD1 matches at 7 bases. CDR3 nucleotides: TGTGCCAGTGGCAGGGGGAGGCGGACTGAAGCTTTCTTT. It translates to CASGRGRRTEAFF.